The rows below give T cell receptor beta chains drawn from one sample of a study of control samples from healthy donors and cancer patients. The table came from immunoSEQ multiplex PCR; TCRdb's copy has only in-frame clones and leaves some out. The data contain about 140,000 clones, roughly 89% of them singletons. Sequencing was done on a sample of blood. The receptors were gathered from a man aged 18-30 years in good health. Each CDR3 is given without its conserved first and last residue. The size of a clone is reported for some rows only, either as once, few or many, or as a class for expanded clones.

TRBJ1-1 TRBV2 NA ASSLRAFYTEAF
TRBJ1-3 TRBV19 NA ASSIGVSTGNTIY
TRBJ1-1 TRBV6-6 NA ASSYRDTEAF
TRBJ2-7 TRBV5-4 NA ASTIQRGGFYEQY
TRBJ1-5 TRBV28 NA ASSLSGSGSNQPQH
TRBJ1-5 TRBV7-9 NA ASSLGTGGNQPQH
TRBJ1-1 TRBV4-1 NA ASSQVDYNTEAF
TRBJ1-2 TRBV7-9 few ASSLMRGANYGYT
TRBJ1-1 TRBV7-6 once ASSYGGADTEAF
TRBJ1-2 TRBV30 NA AWSDRGDYGYT
TRBJ1-1 TRBV11-2 NA ASPLHGFGTEAF
TRBJ2-5 TRBV12-5 NA ASGRTQETQY
TRBJ1-2 TRBV27 NA ASSLIEGAGGYT
TRBJ2-4 TRBV11-2 NA ASSAAVSGGASIQY
TRBJ1-2 TRBV10-3 NA AISESTGGWYGYT
TRBJ2-5 TRBV5-1 NA ASSQQGRETQY
TRBJ1-2 TRBV21-1 NA ASSELGHNYGYT
TRBJ2-1 TRBV30 NA AWSSVSIGYNEQF
TRBJ2-1 TRBV29-1 NA SVMDGQNSYNEQF
TRBJ2-7 TRBV27 NA ASSLWGAGDPYEQY
TRBJ1-5 TRBV12-5 NA ASGFGAGTVYNQPQH
TRBJ2-7 TRBV4-1 NA ASSQGQTYEQY
TRBJ2-7 TRBV6-6 once ASSYSAGEQY
TRBJ1-2 TRBV27 NA ASSLGQGNRYGYT
TRBJ2-6 TRBV27 NA ASSLGLYYSGANVLT
TRBJ2-7 TRBV5-4 NA ASSLAQLGEQY
TRBJ2-6 TRBV30 NA AWSVSSGANVLT
TRBJ1-1 TRBV7-2 NA ASSLAPWDRGERHTEAF
TRBJ1-1 TRBV30 NA AWTPQMNTEAF
TRBJ2-1 TRBV3-1/TRBV3-2 NA ASSQDASLYNEQF
TRBJ1-6 TRBV30 many AGTAGSDSPLH
TRBJ2-1 TRBV11-1 once ASSKGTSPNEQF
TRBJ1-2 TRBV6-5 NA ASSYGTGSFIFGYT
TRBJ1-4 TRBV19 NA ASSISLSEKLF
TRBJ2-1 TRBV4-1 NA ASSPKVLGLATSGEQF
TRBJ1-2 TRBV4-1 NA ASSPYQGQSNYGYT
TRBJ2-5 TRBV27 once ASSLVRGETQY
TRBJ1-5 TRBV12-3/TRBV12-4 NA ASTPDLGGPQH
TRBJ2-3 TRBV14 once ASSQLSSLADTQY
TRBJ2-5 TRBV27 NA ASSLKRGGFETQY
TRBJ2-7 TRBV12-3/TRBV12-4 NA ASSFGGSYEQY
TRBJ2-7 TRBV7-2 NA ASSFTLGPHEQY
TRBJ1-1 TRBV2 NA ASRRAYTEAF
TRBJ2-3 TRBV9 NA ASSVRLAGDTQY
TRBJ2-4 TRBV19 NA ASMEQGGKNIQY
TRBJ2-3 TRBV19 NA ASSIYGTGTDTQY
TRBJ1-4 TRBV9 NA ASSGPGTATNEKLF
TRBJ1-2 TRBV12-3/TRBV12-4 NA ASSTDRAYGYT
TRBJ1-4 TRBV14 NA ASRGTGSEKLF
TRBJ2-3 TRBV15 once ATSRDKTGASTDTQY
TRBJ1-6 TRBV7-8 NA ASSLVGQGAFSYNSPLH
TRBJ2-3 TRBV7-9 NA ASGRHDRHPLTDTQY
TRBJ2-5 TRBV18 NA ASSPTGQKTGQETQY
TRBJ1-6 TRBV5-8 few ASSLRAHDNSPLH
TRBJ1-1 TRBV9 NA ASSVAAGQGGTEAF